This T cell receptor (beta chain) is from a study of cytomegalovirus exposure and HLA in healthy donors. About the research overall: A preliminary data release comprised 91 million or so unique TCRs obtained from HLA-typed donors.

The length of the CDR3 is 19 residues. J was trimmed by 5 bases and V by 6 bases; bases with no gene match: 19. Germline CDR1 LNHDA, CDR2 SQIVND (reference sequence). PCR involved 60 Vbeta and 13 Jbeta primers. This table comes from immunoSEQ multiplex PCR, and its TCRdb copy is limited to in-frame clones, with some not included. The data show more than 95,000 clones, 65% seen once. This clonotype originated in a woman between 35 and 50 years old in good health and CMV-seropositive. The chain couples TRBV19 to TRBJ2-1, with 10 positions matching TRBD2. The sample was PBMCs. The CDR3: CASSPVLAGGFGTNNEQFF. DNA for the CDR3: TGTGCCAGTAGCCCAGTCTTAGCGGGGGGCTTTGGGACTAACAATGAGCAGTTCTTC.